One and the same sample provided the 5 T cell receptor beta chains below, sequenced in a study of spatial heterogeneity in lung cancer. The time point is: sample taken at primary tumor resection. Unsorted samples of tumor, nontumor lung or frozen PBMC had their whole RNA sequenced. MiXCR, applied by TCRdb to the 5' RACE reads, yields one record per CDR3 protein. The sample gives roughly 2,000 distinct CDR3 sequences, 12% of which show up once; approximately 23% is in the top ten. Sequences were derived from normal lung tissue next to the tumor, sampled at surgery. The receptors were sampled from a male donor with early-stage non-small cell lung cancer.

This clonotype is medium-sized in the sample. This beta chain turned up in a library designed for alpha chains; as an off-target read, its abundance says little. The CDR3 DNA sequence: TGTGCCAGCAGTTTAGGACCCGGGAGGCCCCAGCATTTT. Protein sequence: CASSLGPGRPQHF. V gene TRBV28 combines with J gene TRBJ1-5; the D is unclear. The germline CDR1 and CDR2 sequences are MDHEN and SYDVKM. V lost 2 bases to trimming and J lost 9 bases, with 11 bases between them. There are 13 residues in the CDR3.

This clonotype rates as medium-sized. This beta chain is an unintended read in a library built for alpha chains; its size means little. The rearrangement links TRBV20-1 to TRBJ1-5; D is perhaps TRBD1 (6 bases). This CDR3 comprises 13 residues. CDR1 and CDR2 (germline): DFQATT, SNEGSKA (reference sequence). Trimming shortened V by 5 bases and J by 4 bases, and 12 bases separated the two germline ends. CDR3 in amino acids: CSAVIQGNQPQHF. Here the CDR3 DNA reads TGCAGTGCTGTTATCCAGGGGAATCAGCCCCAGCATTTT.

By share of the sample, this clonotype is medium-sized. Found in a library prepared for alpha chains, this beta chain is an off-target read, and its abundance has little meaning. The V call is TRBV3-2, the J call TRBJ2-5; the table's D gene call, TRBD1, was not cross checked with the DNA. TRBV3-2 corresponds to a pseudogene. The CDR3 is made up of 14 amino acids. The CDR3 DNA is TGTGCCAGCAGCCAAAAGACAGGACAAGAGACCCAGTACTTC. This sequence encodes CASSQKTGQETQYF.

This clonotype was found many times. This beta chain is a stray read from a library made for alpha chains; its abundance is not meaningful. V is TRBV7-8 and J is TRBJ1-6; 7 positions agree with TRBD1. After removal of 3 bases from V and 9 bases from J, the junction contained 5 bases not matched to a gene. Germline V gene sequence: CDR1 SGHVS, CDR2 FQNEAQ. This CDR3 has 14 residues. CDR3 protein: CASSLNRGSSPLHF. The DNA of the CDR3 is TGTGCCAGCAGCTTGAACAGGGGAAGTTCACCCCTCCACTTT.

As for this clonotype: This beta chain was picked up by a library intended for alpha chains and is off target, so its count carries little meaning. J is TRBJ2-2 and V is TRBV19, with TRBD1 identical over 8 bases. V lost 6 bases, J lost 6 bases, and 6 bases stayed unmatched. The CDR3 has 14 residues. CDR1 and CDR2 from the germline V gene are LNHDA and SQIVND (reference sequence). CDR3 region: CASRDRTGSGELFF. The CDR3 nucleotides read TGTGCCAGTAGGGACCGGACAGGGTCCGGGGAGCTGTTTTTT.